Each of the 3 T cell receptor beta chains below was sequenced from the same sample in a study of cytomegalovirus exposure and HLA in healthy donors. In the PCR, 60 Vbeta and 13 Jbeta primers were used. Some clones are missing from TCRdb's copy, which holds only in-frame ones; the method was immunoSEQ multiplex PCR. In the table there are some 130,000 clones, approximately 80% of which are singletons. The sequenced sample consisted of PBMCs. These receptors originate from a female donor in good health and CMV-seronegative.

This chain connects TRBV18 to TRBJ1-1; a possible D gene is TRBD1 (5 bases). Germline CDR1 is KGHSH and CDR2 is LQKENI. V was shortened by 3 bases and J by 11 bases, with 16 bases between the two germline ends. CDR3 length: 13 amino acids. The CDR3 spells CASSPPGGGRAFF. The DNA of the CDR3 is TGTGCCAGCTCACCTCCGGGGGGGGGTAGGGCTTTCTTT.

This chain links TRBV7-2 with TRBJ2-7, with a possible D match to TRBD1 (6 bases). This CDR3 is 15 amino acids long. The germline gives CDR1 SGHTA, CDR2 FQGNSA. The V gene lost 5 bases and the J gene lost 2 bases, with 16 bases spanning the gap. The CDR3 here is CASSPRSGETYEQYF. The CDR3 DNA reads as TGTGCCAGCAGCCCAAGGTCAGGGGAGACCTACGAGCAGTACTTC.

This chain uses TRBV6-1 with TRBJ1-1; 11 nucleotides line up with TRBD1. CDR1 and CDR2 from the germline V gene are MNHNS and SASEGT. This CDR3 comprises 15 residues. Trimming took 0 bases from V and 4 from J; bases not matched to a gene: 1. CDR3 coding DNA: TGTGCCAGCAGTGAAGCCGGGACAGGGGGCACTGAAGCTTTCTTT. Translated, it gives CASSEAGTGGTEAFF.